This passage covers 14 T cell receptor beta chains from one sample sequenced in a study of T cells after yellow fever vaccination. TCRdb reanalysed the 5' RACE reads using MiXCR and keeps one entry per CDR3 protein. The sample has 400,000 to 450,000 distinct CDR3 sequences, roughly a sixth seen once. Sequencing was performed on PBMCs, taken before the yellow fever booster vaccination. The origin of the receptors is a man aged 18-30 years who received the YFV17D yellow fever vaccine.

The chain uses TRBV9 and TRBJ1-2; D remains ambiguous. V shed 5 bases and J shed 8 bases, with 10 bases lying between them. CDR1 and CDR2 from the germline V gene are SGDLS and YYNGEE. The CDR3 extends over 11 amino acids. The CDR3 DNA sequence: TGTGCCAGCAGGGCCTCTGGGGGCTACACCTTC. Residues: CASRASGGYTF.

V and J are TRBV6-2 or TRBV6-3 and TRBJ2-7; 8 bases line up with TRBD1. Germline lookup yields CDR1 MNHEY and CDR2 SVGEGT. The CDR3 extends over 12 amino acids. Losses at the gene ends were 5 bases for V and 4 bases for J; bases not matched to a gene: 1. The DNA for the CDR3 is TGTGCCAGCAGTGGGACAGGATACGAGCAGTACTTC. Protein sequence: CASSGTGYEQYF.

The table lists this clonotype with a few counts. V is TRBV10-3 and J is TRBJ1-2; D gene ambiguous. The CDR3 is 14 residues long. The V gene lost 6 bases and the J gene lost 5 bases, with 16 bases spanning the gap. Germline lookup yields CDR1 ENHRY and CDR2 SYGVKD. CDR3 amino acids: CAISDQGPQYGYTF. The CDR3 DNA reads as TGTGCCATCAGCGACCAAGGGCCCCAATATGGCTACACCTTC.

This clonotype was found a few times. The chain links TRBV2 to TRBJ2-6, with no clear D. CDR1 is SNHLY, CDR2 FYNNEI, per germline. V was clipped by 4 bases and J by 0 bases, with 7 bases between them. CDR3 length: 15 residues. In DNA form, the CDR3 reads TGTGCCAGCAGTGGCAGTTACTCTGGGGCCAACGTCCTGACTTTC. Its translation is CASSGSYSGANVLTF.

This clonotype was seen a few times. The chain couples TRBV12-3 or TRBV12-4 to TRBJ2-2; unclear D gene. The CDR3 runs 19 residues. The ends were cut back, 4 bases at V and 7 bases at J, with 28 bases in the middle. This CDR3 reads CASSSTSGPTLTKVGELFF. For the CDR3, the DNA is TGTGCCAGCAGTTCCACATCCGGACCAACCCTAACTAAAGTCGGGGAGCTGTTTTTT.

CDR3 region: CASSKEVAYQETQYF. In nucleotides, the CDR3 is TGTGCCAGCAGCAAGGAGGTTGCGTACCAAGAGACCCAGTACTTC. The gene calls are TRBV5-4 and TRBJ2-5, with D maybe TRBD2 (5 bases). Germline V gives CDR1 SGHNT, CDR2 YYREEE (reference sequence). V gave up 4 bases and J gave up 0 bases, with 13 bases separating them. The CDR3 is 15 residues long.

V is TRBV19 and J is TRBJ1-2; 8 bases are shared with TRBD1. The CDR3 runs 13 residues. V was pared by 10 bases and J by 2 bases, with 6 bases of the junction left unmatched. CDR1 and CDR2 from the germline V gene are LNHDA and SQIVND (reference sequence). In DNA, the CDR3 is TGTGCCACCCAGGACAGGGACAACTATGGCTACACCTTC. Residues: CATQDRDNYGYTF.

The genes are TRBV20-1 and TRBJ1-2, with no clear D. Trimming removed 3 bases from V and 8 bases from J, with 19 bases in between. In germline, CDR1 is DFQATT, CDR2 SNEGSKA (reference sequence). The CDR3 has 14 residues. CDR3 in DNA: TGCAGTGCTAGGTACCGGGTCGGCGCCAACGGCTACACCTTC. Translated: CSARYRVGANGYTF.

The rearrangement uses TRBV28 and TRBJ1-2, with D possibly matching TRBD1 (6 bases). The V gene lost 0 bases and the J gene lost 3 bases, with 11 bases spanning the gap. This CDR3 comprises 15 residues. CDR1 and CDR2 from the germline V gene are MDHEN and SYDVKM. In DNA, the CDR3 is TGTGCCAGCAGTTTATGGGGGGGGCAAGACTATGGCTACACCTTC. This translates into CASSLWGGQDYGYTF.

V gene TRBV5-6 combines with J gene TRBJ2-1; 8 bases fit TRBD2. Germline assignment: CDR1 SGHDT and CDR2 YYEEEE. V lost 7 bases to trimming and J lost 2 bases; unmatched junction nucleotides: 8. The CDR3 is 15 residues long. CDR3 protein: CASRGGLGAYNEQFF. The CDR3 nucleotides are TGTGCCAGCCGGGGGGGACTAGGAGCCTACAATGAGCAGTTCTTC.

This clonotype appeared a few times. The genes are TRBV7-3 and TRBJ1-1; D may be TRBD1 (5 bases). Deletions cut 2 bases from V and 5 bases from J, with 12 bases between. CDR3 length: 14 residues. Germline V gene lookup returns CDR1 SGHTA and CDR2 FQGTGA. The CDR3 bases are TGTGCCAGCAGCTTACTTCCAGGGAGGACTGAAGCTTTCTTT. Its protein product is CASSLLPGRTEAFF.

Only a few counts were recorded for this clonotype. This chain uses TRBV10-3 with TRBJ2-3; 8 positions agree with TRBD1. The V gene end was trimmed by 10 bases and the J gene end by 0 bases; junction bases not matched to a gene: 6. This CDR3 region has 14 residues. Germline V gives CDR1 ENHRY, CDR2 SYGVKD. The CDR3 bases are TGTGCCACCACGGGGGACAGGAGCACAGATACGCAGTATTTT. The encoded protein is CATTGDRSTDTQYF.

The chain joins TRBV7-2 to TRBJ2-1, with D maybe TRBD1 (6 bases). The CDR3 length is 16 residues. Germline values: CDR1 SGHTA, CDR2 FQGNSA. The germline V and J ends were trimmed by 5 bases and 9 bases, with 23 bases remaining between them. DNA of the CDR3: TGTGCCAGCAGCCCTCTTTGGGGGCCCCTTTTCGGTGAGCAGTTCTTC. It is translated as CASSPLWGPLFGEQFF.

This clonotype was observed a handful of times. The genes are TRBV6-4 and TRBJ2-1; the D is unclear. Looked up from germline, CDR1 is MRHNA and CDR2 is SNTAGT. V was shortened by 3 bases and J by 2 bases, with 11 bases between the two germline ends. CDR3 size: 15 residues. The CDR3 loop is CASSEAGPPYNEQFF. The CDR3 nucleotides are TGTGCCAGCAGTGAGGCAGGTCCCCCCTACAATGAGCAGTTCTTC.